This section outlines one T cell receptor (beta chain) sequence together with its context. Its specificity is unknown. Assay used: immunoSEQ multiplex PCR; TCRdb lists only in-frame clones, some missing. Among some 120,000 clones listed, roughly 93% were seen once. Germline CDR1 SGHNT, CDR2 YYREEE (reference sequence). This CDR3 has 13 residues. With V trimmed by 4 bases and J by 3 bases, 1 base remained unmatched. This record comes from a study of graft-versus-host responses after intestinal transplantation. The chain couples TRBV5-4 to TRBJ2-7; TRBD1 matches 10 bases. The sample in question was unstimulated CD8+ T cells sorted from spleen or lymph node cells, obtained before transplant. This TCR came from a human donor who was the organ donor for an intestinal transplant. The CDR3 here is CASSRDRGYEQYF. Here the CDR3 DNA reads TGTGCCAGCAGCCGGGACAGGGGCTACGAGCAGTACTTC.